This T cell receptor beta chain was profiled in a study of regulatory T cells in long-lasting Graves disease. Germline V CDR1 and CDR2: SGHRS, YFSETQ. There are 15 residues in the CDR3. The time point here: newly diagnosed GD, antithyroid drugs for less than 3 months. PBMC-derived RNA was used for the TCR library. The authors built TCR beta libraries using iRepertoire HTBI primers and Arm-PCR of CDR3 regions. TCRdb fed the multiplex PCR reads into MiXCR, producing one record per CDR3 protein. This sample has 250,000 to 300,000 distinct CDR3 sequences; 15% to 20% occur once, and the top ten carry about 15%. A further study also used this sample, focusing on T cells in Graves' hyperthyroidism and ophthalmopathy. That work adds: Peripheral blood also featured most of the thyroid clonotypes expanded above 0.001.

This material consisted of peripheral blood mononuclear cells (PBMCs), taken at new diagnosis, from a patient treated with antithyroid drugs. The rearrangement links TRBV5-1 to TRBJ2-3, with 8 nucleotides matching TRBD1. The end of the DNA is better explained by TRBJ2-7, so the J call may be wrong. The receptor was isolated from a woman younger than 45 with Graves disease. Here the CDR3 reads CASSERTGPSYEQYF. CDR3 coding DNA: TGCGCCAGCAGCGAGCGGACAGGGCCCTCCTACGAGCAGTACTTC.